These 22 T cell receptor beta chains share one sample of origin, sequenced in a study of metastatic and nonmetastatic thyroid tumors. Treatment of any kind had been given to no patient before thyroid surgery. TCRdb reanalyzed the PCR reads via MiXCR. The sample records around 34,000 clones, 20% being singletons. Specimen: blood. Source of these receptors: a female donor with papillary thyroid cancer or a benign thyroid nodule (not recorded which). Some clones in this sample may be carry-over from other donors' samples.

This clone came up once. The V and J genes are TRBV11-3 and TRBJ2-7; D is uncertain. Germline-derived CDR1 and CDR2 are SGHNT and YENEEA. The CDR3 consists of 13 residues. V lost 4 bases, J lost 2 bases, and 9 bases lay in between. The CDR3 reads CASSSAHTYEQYF. The DNA of the CDR3 is TGTGCCAGCAGCTCCGCACATACCTACGAGCAGTACTTC.

The chain combines TRBV20-1 with TRBJ2-7; D is undetermined. The CDR3 is made up of 12 amino acids. V lost 0 bases and J 2 bases, leaving 5 bases between the germline ends. From germline, CDR1 is DFQATT and CDR2 SNEGSKA (reference sequence). This chain's CDR3 is CSAREVTYEQYF. The CDR3 DNA reads as TGCAGTGCTAGAGAGGTTACCTACGAGCAGTACTTC.

Ten or more counts support this clone. The chain links TRBV28 to TRBJ1-3; D gene uncertain. Germline V lookup: CDR1 MDHEN, CDR2 SYDVKM. Trimming cost V 2 bases and J 3 bases, with 8 bases left between them. The CDR3 runs 14 residues. The CDR3 protein is CASSLLAGGNTIYF. CDR3 nucleotides: TGTGCCAGCAGTTTACTGGCAGGTGGAAACACCATATATTTT. Full variable domain (remainder filled in from reference TRBV28 and TRBJ1-3): DVKVTQSSRYLVKRTGEKVFLECVQDMDHENMFWYRQDPGLGLRLIYFSYDVKMKEKGDIPEGYSVSREKKERFSLILESASTNQTSMYLCASSLLAGGNTIYFGEGSWLTVV.

This clone was picked up many times. The chain joins TRBV12-5 to TRBJ1-5; no reliable D call. The CDR3 sequence is 13 residues long. Trimming removed 2 bases at V and 6 bases at J, with 8 bases between. Germline assignment: CDR1 LGHNT and CDR2 FRNRAP. CDR3 sequence: CASGLMEGQPQHF. DNA for the CDR3: TGTGCTAGTGGTTTGATGGAGGGTCAGCCCCAGCATTTT.

This clone was seen many times. Here the CDR3 reads CASSLFGGTPYEQYF. DNA for the CDR3: TGTGCCAGCAGCTTATTCGGCGGGACCCCCTACGAGCAGTACTTC. The chain recombines TRBV11-2 with TRBJ2-7; tentatively, D is TRBD2 (6 bases). V dropped 2 bases and J dropped 2 bases, with 13 bases sitting between them. CDR3 length: 15 residues. Per the germline V gene, CDR1 is SGHAT and CDR2 is FQNNGV.

In this sample, this clone turned up once. V usage is TRBV7-8 and J usage is TRBJ1-2; TRBD1 might be the D (6 bases). Germline CDR1 and CDR2: SGHVS and FQNEAQ. Trimming removed 1 base from V and 3 bases from J, with 12 bases in between. The CDR3 has 15 amino acids. CDR3: CASSLGAGADYGYTF. The CDR3 DNA reads as TGTGCCAGCAGCTTAGGTGCAGGGGCTGACTATGGCTACACCTTC. The entire variable domain, with the rest obtained from reference TRBV7-8 and TRBJ1-2, is as follows: GAGVSQSPRYKVAKRGQDVALRCDPISGHVSLFWYQQALGQGPEFLTYFQNEAQLDKSGLPSDRFFAERPEGSVSTLKIQRTQQEDSAVYLCASSLGAGADYGYTFGSGTRLTVV.

This clone was counted many times. The J gene is TRBJ1-1, the V gene TRBV27, with D uncertain. The CDR3 consists of 13 residues. From germline, CDR1 is MNHEY and CDR2 SMNVEV (reference sequence). Trimming removed 6 bases from V and 0 bases from J, with 8 bases in between. In nucleotides, the CDR3 is TGTGCCAGCAGAGGGCGTGTGAACACTGAAGCTTTCTTT. Translation gives CASRGRVNTEAFF.

The chain combines TRBV13 with TRBJ2-7, with D perhaps being TRBD1 or TRBD2 (5 bases each). The CDR3 is made up of 14 amino acids. Germline CDR1 and CDR2: PRHDT and FYEKMQ (reference sequence). The V end was cut by 3 bases, the J end by 11 bases, with 20 bases between. The CDR3 DNA follows: TGTGCCAGCAGCTTGAAGGGACCGGGCATCGATGAGTACTTC. This sequence encodes CASSLKGPGIDEYF.

The V and J genes are TRBV6-2 or TRBV6-3 and TRBJ2-3, with TRBD2 matching over 7 bases. The V and J ends lost 2 bases and 1 base, in that order; junction bases with no gene match: 9. Germline V CDR1 and CDR2: MNHEY, SVGEGT. CDR3 length: 17 residues. CDR3 residues: CASSYRLREGGTDTQYF. The CDR3 DNA is TGTGCCAGCAGTTACCGGTTGAGGGAGGGCGGCACAGATACGCAGTATTTT.

This chain uses TRBV5-1 with TRBJ2-3; D tentatively fits TRBD1 or TRBD2 (5 bases each). The CDR3 is 16 amino acids. CDR1 is SGHRS and CDR2 is YFSETQ in the germline V gene. V dropped 3 bases and J dropped 10 bases, with 24 bases sitting between them. The CDR3, as DNA: TGCGCCAGCAGCTGGTATCCCGGGGCACTCGAAAGCGCGCAGTATTTT. Translated, it gives CASSWYPGALESAQYF.

This clone was recorded only once. One end of the junction does not line up with germline, which may come from a read error. The gene calls are TRBV6-1 and TRBJ1-6, with D hard to call. The germline gives CDR1 MNHNS, CDR2 SASEGT. The CDR3 contains 13 residues. The CDR3 protein is CASSELNNSPVDF. The CDR3 DNA reads TGTGCCAGCAGTGAACTGAATAATTCACCAGTCGACTTT.

This clone occurred many times. The V call is TRBV6-1, the J call TRBJ2-5, with 8 bases that match TRBD1. The V segment lost 5 bases and the J segment 2 bases; nucleotides outside the gene matches: 10. The germline gives CDR1 MNHNS, CDR2 SASEGT. The CDR3 is 16 amino acids. CDR3 nucleotide sequence: TGTGCCAGCAGTTCTCCGGACAGGGAGTTTCAAGAGACCCAGTACTTC. Encoded protein: CASSSPDREFQETQYF.

The count of this clone is one. The CDR3 loop reads CASSLEASLYYGYTF. The CDR3 coding sequence is TGTGCCAGCAGCTTAGAGGCCAGCCTTTACTATGGCTACACCTTC. The V and J genes are TRBV7-9 and TRBJ1-2; the D is unclear. Germline V gives CDR1 SEHNR, CDR2 FQNEAQ (reference sequence). V was clipped by 1 base and J by 3 bases, with 12 bases between them. The CDR3 has 15 amino acids. Together with reference TRBV7-9 and TRBJ1-2, the CDR3 gives the full variable domain: DTGVSQNPRHKITKRGQNVTFRCDPISEHNRLYWYRQTLGQGPEFLTYFQNEAQLEKSRLLSDRFSAERPKGSFSTLEIQRTEQGDSAMYLCASSLEASLYYGYTFGSGTRLTVV.

This clone was recorded many times. The chain combines TRBV6-1 with TRBJ1-5; D gene unclear. This CDR3 is 13 amino acids long. Germline-derived CDR1 and CDR2 are MNHNS and SASEGT. Trimming took off 6 bases at V and 3 bases at J, with 9 bases between the two ends. CDR3 DNA sequence: TGTGCCAGCAGCCGCGACCTCAATCAGCCCCAGCATTTT. Its translation: CASSRDLNQPQHF.

This clone was found many times. The CDR3 region is CASRGEGLGHEQYF. CDR3 nucleotide sequence: TGTGCCAGCAGGGGGGAGGGGCTTGGCCACGAGCAGTACTTC. The chain recombines TRBV2 with TRBJ2-7; 7 bases align to TRBD2. After removal of 6 bases from V and 5 bases from J, the junction contained 10 bases not matched to a gene. Germline V lookup: CDR1 SNHLY, CDR2 FYNNEI. There are 14 residues in the CDR3.

This clone was seen only a few times. The chain employs TRBV2 and TRBJ2-4; TRBD1 agrees at 10 bases. This CDR3 has 14 residues. Germline trimming cut 5 bases from V and 5 bases from J; bases unmatched to any gene: 3. Germline lookup yields CDR1 SNHLY and CDR2 FYNNEI. The CDR3 DNA follows: TGTGCCAGCAGTCTGGGACAGGGGCAAAACATTCAGTACTTC. This sequence encodes CASSLGQGQNIQYF.

This clone is medium-sized in the sample. This rearrangement joins TRBV4-1 to TRBJ2-7; D is unresolved. The CDR3 has 16 amino acids. Per germline, CDR1 MGHRA and CDR2 YSYEKL. V was clipped by 0 bases and J by 3 bases, with 15 bases between them. CDR3 nucleotide sequence: TGCGCCAGCAGCCAAGATCCTAACCTGTCCATCTACGAGCAGTACTTC. It is translated as CASSQDPNLSIYEQYF.

The chain has TRBV6-1 and TRBJ2-2; D is possibly TRBD2 (6 bases). This CDR3 region has 14 residues. Trimming removed 7 bases at V and 3 bases at J, with 12 bases between. Germline values: CDR1 MNHNS, CDR2 SASEGT. The CDR3 here is CASNPPGDTGELFF. DNA for the CDR3: TGTGCCAGCAACCCCCCGGGAGACACCGGGGAGCTGTTTTTT.

The rearrangement links TRBV5-1 to TRBJ2-7; 7 bases map to TRBD1. V gave up 0 bases and J gave up 2 bases; unmatched junction bases: 5. CDR1 SGHRS and CDR2 YFSETQ come from the germline V gene. The CDR3 spans 15 residues. CDR3 loop: CASSLAEDRPYEQYF. The CDR3 DNA reads TGCGCCAGCAGCTTGGCCGAGGACAGGCCCTACGAGCAGTACTTC.

This clone was detected many times. The chain couples TRBV19 to TRBJ2-2, with TRBD1 matching 9 bases. This CDR3 has 15 amino acids. Germline values: CDR1 LNHDA, CDR2 SQIVND (reference sequence). V trimming: 6 bases; J trimming: 3 bases; junction bases outside the gene matches: 5. The CDR3 spells CASSPRDRDTGELFF. The CDR3 nucleotides read TGTGCCAGTAGCCCCCGGGACAGGGACACCGGGGAGCTGTTTTTT. The full variable domain, with the rest looked up from reference TRBV19 and TRBJ2-2, is DGGITQSPKYLFRKEGQNVTLSCEQNLNHDAMYWYRQDPGQGLRLIYYSQIVNDFQKGDIAEGYSVSREKKESFPLTVTSAQKNPTAFYLCASSPRDRDTGELFFGEGSRLTVL.

This clone was found many times. This chain uses TRBV7-9 with TRBJ1-4, with a tentative D call TRBD1 (5 bases). The CDR3 totals 16 residues. From germline, CDR1 is SEHNR and CDR2 FQNEAQ (reference sequence). V lost 4 bases to trimming and J lost 6 bases, with 18 bases between them. The CDR3 nucleotides are TGTGCCAGCAGCTCCCCACCGGGGCGGATAGATGAAAAACTGTTTTTT. This gives the protein CASSSPPGRIDEKLFF.

This clone is termed medium-sized (0.01 to 0.1%). The chain links TRBV6-1 to TRBJ1-1; D may be TRBD1 (6 bases). Germline V CDR1 and CDR2: MNHNS, SASEGT. The CDR3 sequence is 13 residues long. V lost 5 bases to trimming and J lost 4 bases, with 11 bases between them. CDR3 nucleotides: TGTGCCAGCAGTTTCAGGGGTAGCACTGAAGCTTTCTTT. Translating it yields CASSFRGSTEAFF.